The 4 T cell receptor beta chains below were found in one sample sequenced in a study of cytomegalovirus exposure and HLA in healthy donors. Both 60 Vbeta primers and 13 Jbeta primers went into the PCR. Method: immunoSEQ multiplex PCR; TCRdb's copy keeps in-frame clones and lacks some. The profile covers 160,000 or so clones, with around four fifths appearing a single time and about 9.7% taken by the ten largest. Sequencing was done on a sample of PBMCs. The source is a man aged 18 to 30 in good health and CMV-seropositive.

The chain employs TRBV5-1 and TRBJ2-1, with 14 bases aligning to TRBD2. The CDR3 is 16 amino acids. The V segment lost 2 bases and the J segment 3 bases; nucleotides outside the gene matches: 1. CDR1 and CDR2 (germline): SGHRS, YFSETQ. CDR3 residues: CASSFGLAGGYNEQFF. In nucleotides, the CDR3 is TGCGCCAGCAGCTTTGGACTAGCGGGAGGCTACAATGAGCAGTTCTTC.

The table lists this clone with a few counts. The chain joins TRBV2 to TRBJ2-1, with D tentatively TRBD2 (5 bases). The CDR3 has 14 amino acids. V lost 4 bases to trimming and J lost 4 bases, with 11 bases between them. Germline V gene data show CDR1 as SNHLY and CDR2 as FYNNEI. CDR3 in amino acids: CASSGPRTYNEQFF. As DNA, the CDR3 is TGTGCCAGCAGTGGGCCCAGGACTTACAATGAGCAGTTCTTC.

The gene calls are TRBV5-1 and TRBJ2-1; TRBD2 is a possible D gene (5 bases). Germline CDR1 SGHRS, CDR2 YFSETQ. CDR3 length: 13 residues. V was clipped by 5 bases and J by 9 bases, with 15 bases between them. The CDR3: CASSLGNGIEQFF. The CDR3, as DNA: TGCGCCAGCAGTCTGGGCAACGGGATTGAGCAGTTCTTC.

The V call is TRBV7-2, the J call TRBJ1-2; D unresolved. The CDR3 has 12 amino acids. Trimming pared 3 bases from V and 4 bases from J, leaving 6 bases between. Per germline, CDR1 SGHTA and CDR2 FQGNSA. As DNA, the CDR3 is TGTGCCAGCAGCTTCGTTCCCTATGGCTACACCTTC. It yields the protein CASSFVPYGYTF.